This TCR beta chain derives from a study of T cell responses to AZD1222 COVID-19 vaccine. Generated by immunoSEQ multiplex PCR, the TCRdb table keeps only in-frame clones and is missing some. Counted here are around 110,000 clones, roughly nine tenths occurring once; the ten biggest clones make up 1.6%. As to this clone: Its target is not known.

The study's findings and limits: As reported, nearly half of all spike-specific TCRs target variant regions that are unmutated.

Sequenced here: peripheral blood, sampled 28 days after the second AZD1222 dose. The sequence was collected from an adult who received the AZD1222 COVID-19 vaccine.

The CDR3 loop is CASSFLSSVGGGYNEQFF. The CDR3 coding sequence is TGTGCCAGCAGCTTCCTTTCGTCTGTGGGAGGAGGTTACAATGAGCAGTTCTTC. The chain has TRBV28 and TRBJ2-1; TRBD2 is a possible D gene (6 bases). Deletions cut 6 bases from V and 4 bases from J, with 25 bases between. The CDR3 covers 18 residues. CDR1 is MDHEN and CDR2 is SYDVKM in the germline V gene.